Presented here are 27 T cell receptor beta chains from one specimen sequenced in a study of blood T cells in healthy people across ages. A second PCR, run for roughly 7 to 12 cycles, used a sample-barcoded 5' primer plus a J-beta primer mix. Via MiXCR, TCRdb re-called the 5' RACE reads, giving one row per CDR3 protein. The sample records about 1,000,000 distinct CDR3 sequences, roughly 45% being singletons. Sequenced sample: blood. These receptors all stem from a woman aged 55-70 years in good health.

V and J are TRBV7-9 and TRBJ2-1; 10 nucleotides agree with TRBD1. The CDR3 is made up of 15 amino acids. Germline values: CDR1 SEHNR, CDR2 FQNEAQ (reference sequence). J was trimmed by 7 bases and V by 5 bases; bases with no gene match: 8. CDR3 residues: CASSVVPGQGNEQFF. CDR3 bases: TGTGCCAGCAGCGTCGTTCCGGGACAGGGGAATGAGCAGTTCTTC.

V gene TRBV20-1 combines with J gene TRBJ2-1, with 7 bases matching TRBD1. The CDR3 has 16 residues. The trim removed 1 base at V and 2 bases at J, leaving 8 bases unmatched. Germline values: CDR1 DFQATT, CDR2 SNEGSKA (reference sequence). The CDR3 sequence: CSARVQGDIAYNEQFF. CDR3 sequence (DNA): TGCAGTGCTAGAGTTCAGGGGGATATCGCCTACAATGAGCAGTTCTTC.

V usage is TRBV20-1 and J usage is TRBJ2-7, with unresolved D. CDR3 size: 12 residues. V dropped 3 bases and J dropped 3 bases, with 9 bases sitting between them. The germline gives CDR1 DFQATT, CDR2 SNEGSKA (reference sequence). The CDR3, as DNA: TGCAGTGCTAGGTTGCTAGGCTACGAGCAGTACTTC. Amino acid sequence: CSARLLGYEQYF.

This chain joins TRBV5-1 and TRBJ2-7; 10 nucleotides line up with TRBD2. The CDR3 contains 16 residues. Per germline, CDR1 SGHRS and CDR2 YFSETQ. Trimming took 0 bases from V and 3 from J; bases not matched to a gene: 6. CDR3: CASSLAHTSGIYEQYF. CDR3 sequence (DNA): TGCGCCAGCAGCTTGGCCCACACTAGCGGGATCTACGAGCAGTACTTC.

The V gene is TRBV27, the J gene TRBJ2-5, with TRBD2 identical over 10 bases. The CDR3 totals 16 residues. In germline, CDR1 is MNHEY, CDR2 SMNVEV (reference sequence). J was trimmed by 3 bases and V by 4 bases; bases with no gene match: 8. In nucleotides, the CDR3 is TGTGCCAGCAGTTCCCTAGCGGGAGCTTACGAAGAGACCCAGTACTTC. It is translated as CASSSLAGAYEETQYF.

This clonotype has just a few counts. The chain combines TRBV29-1 with TRBJ2-7; D unresolved. The closer fit of TRBJ2-5 to the DNA end suggests the J call may be wrong. Germline V CDR1 and CDR2: SQVTM, ANQGSEA. The CDR3 contains 11 residues. The CDR3 DNA follows: TGCAGCGGAGCCGTTCGCGAGACCCAGTACTTC. It yields the protein CSGAVRETQYF.

Concerning this clonotype: At one of its ends the junction is not consistent with the germline gene, which may arise from a read error. The genes are TRBV7-2 and TRBJ2-1, with 7 bases identical to TRBD1. CDR1 and CDR2 from the germline V gene are SGHTA and FQGNSA. This CDR3 spans 15 amino acids. Here the CDR3 reads CASSRRQGTYNGQFF. CDR3 DNA sequence: TGTGCCAGCAGCCGCCGACAGGGTACCTACAATGGGCAGTTCTTC.

Many counts were recorded for this clonotype. This chain links TRBV5-1 with TRBJ2-1; D gene ambiguous. The CDR3 is 14 residues long. Looked up from germline, CDR1 is SGHRS and CDR2 is YFSETQ. The ends were cut back, 4 bases at V and 1 base at J, with 9 bases in the middle. CDR3 residues: CASSIQGSYNEQFF. The CDR3 bases are TGCGCCAGCAGCATCCAAGGGTCCTACAATGAGCAGTTCTTC.

This chain connects TRBV29-1 to TRBJ2-2, with 7 bases identical to TRBD1. CDR3 size: 14 residues. Germline V lookup: CDR1 SQVTM, CDR2 ANQGSEA. V shed 4 bases and J 1 base; nucleotides not matched to a gene: 3. CDR3 region: CSVGQGLNTGELFF. The DNA of the CDR3 is TGCAGCGTTGGACAGGGTTTGAACACCGGGGAGCTGTTTTTT.

In the case of this clonotype: The junction departs from the called germline gene at one end, perhaps through a read error. The rearrangement uses TRBV6-6 and TRBJ2-7; TRBD2 aligns across 9 bases. This CDR3 has 16 amino acids. Germline V lookup: CDR1 MNHNY, CDR2 SVGAGI (reference sequence). CDR3 nucleotides: TGTGCCAGCAGTTACTCGAGCGGGGGGTTAGGTTACGGGCAGTACTTC. It codes for CASSYSSGGLGYGQYF.

The chain couples TRBV5-1 to TRBJ2-1; 14 positions match TRBD2. Unmatched junction bases numbered 6, after V lost 4 bases and J lost 9 bases. CDR3 length: 15 amino acids. Germline V gene sequence: CDR1 SGHRS, CDR2 YFSETQ. The DNA for the CDR3 is TGCGCCAGCAGCCCGGGACTAGCGGGAGTGGCTGAGCAGTTCTTC. It codes for CASSPGLAGVAEQFF.

The chain recombines TRBV5-6 with TRBJ2-7; perhaps TRBD2 as D (5 bases). V was pared by 0 bases and J by 0 bases, with 10 bases between. The CDR3 runs 15 residues. The V gene's germline CDR1 is SGHDT and CDR2 YYEEEE. Written as DNA, the CDR3 is TGTGCCAGCAGCTTGGTTGGGAGCAGCTCCTACGAGCAGTACTTC. Its protein is CASSLVGSSSYEQYF.

This clonotype was seen more than once but under ten times. This chain connects TRBV5-6 to TRBJ1-2; weak D call: TRBD1 (5 bases). Germline loops: CDR1 SGHDT, CDR2 YYEEEE. The germline V and J ends were trimmed by 0 bases and 6 bases, with 12 bases remaining between them. The CDR3 sequence is 14 residues long. The CDR3 bases are TGTGCCAGCAGCTTGGCCGGTACAGGAGATGGCTACACCTTC. It codes for CASSLAGTGDGYTF.

This clonotype was counted only a few times. The V gene is TRBV6-1, the J gene TRBJ2-5, with unresolved D. This CDR3 has 14 amino acids. The V and J ends lost 3 bases and 5 bases respectively, with 13 bases between them. CDR1 and CDR2 from the germline V gene are MNHNS and SASEGT. The CDR3 region is CASSDRHGIETQYF. CDR3 DNA: TGTGCCAGCAGTGATCGTCACGGTATTGAGACCCAGTACTTC.

This clonotype was observed a handful of times. This chain uses TRBV20-1 with TRBJ2-7; D is possibly TRBD1 (6 bases). The CDR3 is 14 amino acids. Trimming took 2 bases from V and 3 from J, leaving 14 bases between them. Germline lookup yields CDR1 DFQATT and CDR2 SNEGSKA (reference sequence). The CDR3 sequence: CSARSLSGDYEQYF. CDR3 DNA sequence: TGCAGTGCTAGAAGCTTATCAGGGGACTACGAGCAGTACTTC.

The chain joins TRBV3-1 to TRBJ2-7, with unresolved D. The CDR3 has 13 residues. V lost 0 bases and J lost 5, with 8 bases in between. The germline V gene encodes CDR1 LGHDT and CDR2 YNNKEL (reference sequence). CDR3 protein: CASSQDFSDEQYF. The CDR3 DNA follows: TGTGCCAGCAGCCAAGATTTTAGTGACGAGCAGTACTTC.

This clonotype was picked up a small number of times. This rearrangement joins TRBV6-2 or TRBV6-3 to TRBJ2-5; 7 nucleotides match TRBD2. In germline, CDR1 is MNHEY, CDR2 SVGEGT. CDR3 length: 15 amino acids. The V and J ends lost 1 base and 1 base, in that order; junction bases with no gene match: 3. The CDR3 DNA is TGTGCCAGCAGTTACTTGACTAGCAGCCAAGAGACCCAGTACTTC. Translating gives CASSYLTSSQETQYF.

The chain carries TRBV20-1 and TRBJ2-3; D is unresolved. The V gene's germline CDR1 is DFQATT and CDR2 SNEGSKA (reference sequence). The CDR3 runs 17 residues. The CDR3, as DNA: TGCCTACTTTACAACCACATAGGGTACACACGCACAGATACGCAGTATTTT. Encoded protein: CLLYNHIGYTRTDTQYF.

The chain combines TRBV12-5 with TRBJ2-7, with D tentatively TRBD1 or TRBD2 (5 bases each). CDR3 length equals 16 residues. The V gene lost 5 bases and the J gene lost 7 bases, with 24 bases spanning the gap. Germline loops: CDR1 LGHNT, CDR2 FRNRAP. The CDR3 loop is CASGREVGTVSGEQYF. In DNA form, the CDR3 reads TGTGCTAGTGGTCGTGAGGTGGGGACGGTTTCGGGTGAGCAGTACTTC.

The chain joins TRBV12-3 or TRBV12-4 to TRBJ1-4; D possibly corresponds to TRBD1 (6 bases). V was cut by 2 bases and J by 6 bases, with 10 bases left in between. This CDR3 has 14 amino acids. The chain's CDR3 is CASSLRGRYEKLFF. In nucleotides, the CDR3 is TGTGCCAGCAGTTTACGGGGGCGGTATGAAAAACTGTTTTTT.

The chain combines TRBV6-1 with TRBJ1-2; D is undetermined. Per germline, CDR1 MNHNS and CDR2 SASEGT. This CDR3 is built from 15 residues. V shed 1 base and J shed 5 bases, with 14 bases lying between them. The DNA of the CDR3 is TGTGCCAGCAGTGAAGATCATACCAGTTATTATGGCTACACCTTC. This encodes CASSEDHTSYYGYTF.

V usage is TRBV7-6 and J usage is TRBJ2-1; 8 bases agree with TRBD2. The CDR3 is made up of 13 amino acids. Trimming at V came to 5 bases and at J to 13 bases, leaving 10 bases not matched to a gene. Per the germline V gene, CDR1 is SGHVS and CDR2 is FNYEAQ. This CDR3 is CASSPGGPETQFF. In DNA, the CDR3 is TGTGCCAGCAGCCCGGGAGGGCCGGAGACCCAGTTCTTC. The entire variable domain, with the rest obtained from reference TRBV7-6 and TRBJ2-1, is as follows: GAGVSQSPRYKVTKRGQDVALRCDPISGHVSLYWYRQALGQGPEFLTYFNYEAQQDKSGLPNDRFSAERPEGSISTLTIQRTEQRDSAMYRCASSPGGPETQFFGPGTRLTVL.

The V and J genes are TRBV12-3 or TRBV12-4 and TRBJ1-4, with TRBD1 identical over 8 bases. Germline trimming cut 5 bases from V and 3 bases from J; bases unmatched to any gene: 5. This CDR3 comprises 15 residues. CDR3 DNA: TGTGCCAGCAGTGAGCAGGGGGCGGCTAATGAAAAACTGTTTTTT. The encoded protein is CASSEQGAANEKLFF.

The sample holds a few counts of this clonotype. The J gene is TRBJ2-3, the V gene TRBV2, with 11 nucleotides matching TRBD2. The CDR3 spans 19 residues. V dropped 8 bases and J dropped 1; count of bases not matched to a gene: 17. Germline CDR1 and CDR2: SNHLY and FYNNEI. CDR3 region: CASEGTSGDLGLRTDTQYF. CDR3 DNA sequence: TGTGCCAGCGAAGGGACTAGCGGAGACCTAGGCCTCCGCACAGATACGCAGTATTTT.

The chain recombines TRBV20-1 with TRBJ2-3; 7 nucleotides line up with TRBD1. CDR3 length: 12 amino acids. Germline values: CDR1 DFQATT, CDR2 SNEGSKA (reference sequence). DNA of the CDR3: TGCAGCAAAGGGACAGACACAGATACGCAGTATTTT. It is translated as CSKGTDTDTQYF.

The chain has TRBV14 and TRBJ1-2; D uncertain. This CDR3 is 16 amino acids long. Trimming left V 0 bases short and J 8 bases short, with 19 bases between. The germline V gene has CDR1 SGHDN and CDR2 FVKESK. CDR3 protein: CASSQDGKKTRWGYTF. For the CDR3, the DNA is TGTGCCAGCAGCCAAGACGGAAAAAAAACTCGTTGGGGCTACACCTTC.

V usage is TRBV3-1 and J usage is TRBJ2-7; TRBD1 is a possible D gene (5 bases). The tail of the sequence fits TRBJ2-4 better, so the J call may be wrong. CDR1 and CDR2 from the germline V gene are LGHDT and YNNKEL (reference sequence). The CDR3 sequence is 14 residues long. CDR3 nucleotides: TGTGCCAGCAGCCAACTCCAGGGCAAAAACATTCAGTACTTC. Translation: CASSQLQGKNIQYF.